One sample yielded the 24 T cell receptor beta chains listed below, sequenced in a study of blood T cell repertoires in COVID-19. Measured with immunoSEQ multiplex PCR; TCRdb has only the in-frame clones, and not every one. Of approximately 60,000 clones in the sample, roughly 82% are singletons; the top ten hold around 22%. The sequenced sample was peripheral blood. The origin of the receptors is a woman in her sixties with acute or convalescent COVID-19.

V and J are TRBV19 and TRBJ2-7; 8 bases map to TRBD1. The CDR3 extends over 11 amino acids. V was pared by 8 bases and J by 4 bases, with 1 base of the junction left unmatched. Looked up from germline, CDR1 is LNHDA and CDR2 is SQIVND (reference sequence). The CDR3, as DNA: TGTGCCAGTCGGACAGGGTACGAGCAGTACTTC. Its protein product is CASRTGYEQYF.

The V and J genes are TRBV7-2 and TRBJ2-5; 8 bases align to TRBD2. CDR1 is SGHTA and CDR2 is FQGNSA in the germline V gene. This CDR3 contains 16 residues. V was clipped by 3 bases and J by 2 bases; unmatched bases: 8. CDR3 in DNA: TGTGCCAGCAGCTTTTCGGGGGGGACTAGACAAGAGACCCAGTACTTC. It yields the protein CASSFSGGTRQETQYF.

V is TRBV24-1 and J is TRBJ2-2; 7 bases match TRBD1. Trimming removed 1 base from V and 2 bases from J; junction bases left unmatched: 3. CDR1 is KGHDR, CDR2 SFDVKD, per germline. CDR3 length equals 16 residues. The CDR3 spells CATSDFRTGNTGELFF. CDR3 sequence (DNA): TGTGCCACCAGTGATTTCAGGACAGGTAACACCGGGGAGCTGTTTTTT.

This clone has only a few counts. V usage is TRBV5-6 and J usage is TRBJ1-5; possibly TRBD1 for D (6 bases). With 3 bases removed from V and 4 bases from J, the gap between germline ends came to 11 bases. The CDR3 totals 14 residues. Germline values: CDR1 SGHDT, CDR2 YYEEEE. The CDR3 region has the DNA TGTGCCAGCAGCTCAGGGACACTGAATCAGCCCCAGCATTTT. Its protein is CASSSGTLNQPQHF. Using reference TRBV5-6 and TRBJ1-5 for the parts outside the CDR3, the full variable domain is DAGVTQSPTHLIKTRGQQVTLRCSPKSGHDTVSWYQQALGQGPQFIFQYYEEEERQRGNFPDRFSGHQFPNYSSELNVNALLLGDSALYLCASSSGTLNQPQHFGDGTRLSIL.

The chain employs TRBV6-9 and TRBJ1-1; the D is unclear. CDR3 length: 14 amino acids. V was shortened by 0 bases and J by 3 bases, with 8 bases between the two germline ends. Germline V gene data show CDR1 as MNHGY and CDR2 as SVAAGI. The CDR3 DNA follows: TGTGCCAGCAGTTATTCGGCGCGGGACACTGAAGCTTTCTTT. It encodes CASSYSARDTEAFF.

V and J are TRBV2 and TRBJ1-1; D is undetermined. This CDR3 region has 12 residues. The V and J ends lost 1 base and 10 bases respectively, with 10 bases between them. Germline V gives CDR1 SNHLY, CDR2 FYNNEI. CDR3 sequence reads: CASSEDGWRAFF. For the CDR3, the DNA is TGTGCCAGCAGTGAAGATGGGTGGAGAGCTTTCTTT.

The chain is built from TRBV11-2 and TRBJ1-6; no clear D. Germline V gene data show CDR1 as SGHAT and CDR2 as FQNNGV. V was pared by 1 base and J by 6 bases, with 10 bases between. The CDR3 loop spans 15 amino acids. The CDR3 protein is CASSLGALPNSPLHF. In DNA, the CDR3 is TGTGCCAGCAGCTTAGGGGCTTTACCTAATTCACCCCTCCACTTT.

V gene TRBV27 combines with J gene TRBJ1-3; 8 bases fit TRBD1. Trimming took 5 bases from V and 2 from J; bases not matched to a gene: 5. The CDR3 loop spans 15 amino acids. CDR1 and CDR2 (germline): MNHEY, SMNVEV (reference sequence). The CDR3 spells CASSPGTGAGNTIYF. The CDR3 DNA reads TGTGCCAGCAGTCCGGGGACAGGTGCTGGAAACACCATATATTTT.

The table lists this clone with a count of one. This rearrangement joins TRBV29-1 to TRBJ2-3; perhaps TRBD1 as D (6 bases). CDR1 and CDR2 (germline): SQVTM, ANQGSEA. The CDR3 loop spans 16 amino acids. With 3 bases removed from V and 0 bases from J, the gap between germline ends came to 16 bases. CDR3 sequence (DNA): TGCAGCGTTGAGACCACGGACAGCGTAAGCACAGATACGCAGTATTTT. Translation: CSVETTDSVSTDTQYF.

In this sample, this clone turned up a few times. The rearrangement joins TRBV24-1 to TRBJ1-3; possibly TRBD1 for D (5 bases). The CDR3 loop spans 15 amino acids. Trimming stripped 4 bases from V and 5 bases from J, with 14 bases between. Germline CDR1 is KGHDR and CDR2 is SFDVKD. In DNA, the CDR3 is TGTGCCACCAGTGAAGGGGACTTGCGGCGAAACACCATATATTTT. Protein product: CATSEGDLRRNTIYF.

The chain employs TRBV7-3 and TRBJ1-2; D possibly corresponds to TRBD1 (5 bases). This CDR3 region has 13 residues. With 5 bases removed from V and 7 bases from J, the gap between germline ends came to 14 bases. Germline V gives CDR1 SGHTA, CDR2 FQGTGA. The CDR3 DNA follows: TGTGCCAGCAGCGTTCCCGGGGGATCTGGCTACACCTTC. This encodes CASSVPGGSGYTF.

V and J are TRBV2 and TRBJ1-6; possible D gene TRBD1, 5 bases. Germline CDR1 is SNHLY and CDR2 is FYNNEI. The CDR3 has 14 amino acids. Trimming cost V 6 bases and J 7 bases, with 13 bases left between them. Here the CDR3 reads CASSVTAGNSPLHF. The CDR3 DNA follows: TGTGCCAGCAGCGTCACTGCAGGGAATTCACCCCTCCACTTT.

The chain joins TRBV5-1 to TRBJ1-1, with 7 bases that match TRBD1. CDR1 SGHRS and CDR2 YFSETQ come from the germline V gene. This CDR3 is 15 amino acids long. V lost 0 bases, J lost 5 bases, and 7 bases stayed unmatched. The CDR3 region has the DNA TGCGCCAGCAGCTTGGCCTCAGGGGGAAATACTGAAGCTTTCTTT. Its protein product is CASSLASGGNTEAFF.

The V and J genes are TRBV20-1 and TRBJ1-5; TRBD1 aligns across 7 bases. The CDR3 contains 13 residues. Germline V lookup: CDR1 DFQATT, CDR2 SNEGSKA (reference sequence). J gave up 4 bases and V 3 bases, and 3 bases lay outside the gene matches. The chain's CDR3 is CSASRRGNQPQHF. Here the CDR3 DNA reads TGCAGTGCTAGTCGCAGGGGGAATCAGCCCCAGCATTTT.

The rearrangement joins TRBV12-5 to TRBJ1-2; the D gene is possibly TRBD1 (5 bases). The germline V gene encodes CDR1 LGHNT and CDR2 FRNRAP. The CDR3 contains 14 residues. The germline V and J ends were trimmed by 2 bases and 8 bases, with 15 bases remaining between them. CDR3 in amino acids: CASGLPQGWPGYTF. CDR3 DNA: TGTGCTAGTGGTTTGCCCCAGGGATGGCCCGGCTACACCTTC.

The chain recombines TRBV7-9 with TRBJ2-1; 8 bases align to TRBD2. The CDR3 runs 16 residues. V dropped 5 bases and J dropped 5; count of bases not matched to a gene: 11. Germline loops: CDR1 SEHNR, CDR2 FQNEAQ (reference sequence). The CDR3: CASSPRGTRKNNEQFF. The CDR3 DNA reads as TGTGCCAGCAGCCCTAGGGGGACTAGAAAAAACAATGAGCAGTTCTTC.

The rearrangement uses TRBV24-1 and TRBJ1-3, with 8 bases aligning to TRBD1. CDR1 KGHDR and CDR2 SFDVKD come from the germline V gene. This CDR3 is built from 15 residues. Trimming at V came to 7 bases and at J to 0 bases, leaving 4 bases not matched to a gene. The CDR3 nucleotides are TGTGCCACCAGCGATACAGGGGGCTCTGGAAACACCATATATTTT. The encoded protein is CATSDTGGSGNTIYF.

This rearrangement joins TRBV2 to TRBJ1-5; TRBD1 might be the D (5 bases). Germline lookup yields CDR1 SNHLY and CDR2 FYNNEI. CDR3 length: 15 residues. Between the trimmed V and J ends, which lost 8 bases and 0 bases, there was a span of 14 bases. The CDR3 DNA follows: TGTGCCAGCTGCTCAGGACAAGTTAGCAATCAGCCCCAGCATTTT. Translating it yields CASCSGQVSNQPQHF. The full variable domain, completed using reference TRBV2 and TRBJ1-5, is EPEVTQTPSHQVTQMGQEVILRCVPISNHLYFYWYRQILGQKVEFLVSFYNNEISEKSEIFDDQFSVERPDGSNFTLKIRSTKLEDSAMYFCASCSGQVSNQPQHFGDGTRLSIL.

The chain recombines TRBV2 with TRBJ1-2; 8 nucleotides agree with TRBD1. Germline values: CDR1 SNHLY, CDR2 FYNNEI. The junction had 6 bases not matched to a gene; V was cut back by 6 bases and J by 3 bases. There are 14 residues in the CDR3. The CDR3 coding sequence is TGTGCCAGCAGGAGGACAGGGTTCGACTATGGCTACACCTTC. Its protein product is CASRRTGFDYGYTF.

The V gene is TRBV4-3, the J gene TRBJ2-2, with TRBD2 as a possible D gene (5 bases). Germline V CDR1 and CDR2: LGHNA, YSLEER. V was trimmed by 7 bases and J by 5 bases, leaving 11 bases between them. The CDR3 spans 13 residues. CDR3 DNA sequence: TGCGCCAGCACCTCAACTAGGACCGGGGAGCTGTTTTTT. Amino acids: CASTSTRTGELFF.

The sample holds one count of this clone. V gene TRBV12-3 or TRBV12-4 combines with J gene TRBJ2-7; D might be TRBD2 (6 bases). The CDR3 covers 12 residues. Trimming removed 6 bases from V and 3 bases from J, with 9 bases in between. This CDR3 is CASSPGSYEQYF. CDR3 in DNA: TGTGCCAGCAGCCCCGGGAGCTACGAGCAGTACTTC.

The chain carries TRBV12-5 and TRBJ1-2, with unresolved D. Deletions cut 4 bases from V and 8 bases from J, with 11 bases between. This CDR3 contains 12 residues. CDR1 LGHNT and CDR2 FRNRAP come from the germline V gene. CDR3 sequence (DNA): TGTGCTAGTGGTTCGGAGGTGGGCGGCTACACCTTC. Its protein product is CASGSEVGGYTF. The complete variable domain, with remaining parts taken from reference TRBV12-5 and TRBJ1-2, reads DARVTQTPRHKVTEMGQEVTMRCQPILGHNTVFWYRQTMMQGLELLAYFRNRAPLDDSGMPKDRFSAEMPDATLATLKIQPSEPRDSAVYFCASGSEVGGYTFGSGTRLTVV.

The CDR3 sequence: CASSLNMRASPLHF. DNA for the CDR3: TGTGCCAGCAGCTTAAACATGAGGGCTTCACCCCTCCACTTT. V gene TRBV13 combines with J gene TRBJ1-6; D not resolved. CDR1 is PRHDT and CDR2 is FYEKMQ in the germline V gene (reference sequence). The CDR3 is 14 residues long. V dropped 2 bases and J dropped 9 bases, with 11 bases sitting between them.

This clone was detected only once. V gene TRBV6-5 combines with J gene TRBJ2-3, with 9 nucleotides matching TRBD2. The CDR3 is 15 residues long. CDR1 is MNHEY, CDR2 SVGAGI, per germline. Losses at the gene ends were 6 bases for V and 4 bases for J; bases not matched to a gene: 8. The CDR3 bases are TGTGCCAGCAGGGATCCAAGCGGGGGGTCAGATACGCAGTATTTT. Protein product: CASRDPSGGSDTQYF.